These T cell receptor beta chains were read from a single sample in a study of CXCR3-negative and CXCR3-positive naive CD8 T cells. TCRdb reprocessed the 5' RACE reads, keeping one entry per CDR3 protein, no DNA. The listing contains about 66,000 distinct CDR3 sequences. The source material was naive CXCR3- CD8+ T cells from blood. These receptors were taken from a human donor in good health. Some clones in this sample may be carry-over from other donors' samples. Each CDR3 is given with its conserved first and last residue. A clone size is listed for some rows: how often the clone was seen (once, few, many), or a class if it is expanded.

CDR3: CASSGLAGGLEQYF
J: TRBJ2-7
V: TRBV28
size: -

CDR3: CAISIGQGDSPLHF
J: TRBJ1-6
V: TRBV21-1
size: -

CDR3: CASRPGQINTEAFF
J: TRBJ1-1
V: TRBV12-3/TRBV12-4
size: -

CDR3: CASSSWDHPWEQFF
J: TRBJ2-1
V: TRBV12-3/TRBV12-4
size: -

CDR3: CASSSRINEQFF
J: TRBJ2-1
V: TRBV12-3/TRBV12-4
size: -

CDR3: CASRISGDHGYTF
J: TRBJ1-2
V: TRBV7-6
size: -

CDR3: CASSFSEGGMDLNYEQYF
J: TRBJ2-7
V: TRBV12-3/TRBV12-4
size: -

CDR3: CASSPAFVGSNQPQHF
J: TRBJ1-5
V: TRBV7-6
size: -

CDR3: CASSLVQGLATYEQYF
J: TRBJ2-7
V: TRBV7-9
size: -

CDR3: CASSPRTISPDSYEQYF
J: TRBJ2-7
V: TRBV12-3/TRBV12-4
size: -

CDR3: CASSLANQETQYF
J: TRBJ2-5
V: TRBV7-9
size: -

CDR3: CSVESGTDTQYF
J: TRBJ2-3
V: TRBV29-1
size: medium-sized

CDR3: CSVEALSGTEAFF
J: TRBJ1-1
V: TRBV29-1
size: -

CDR3: CASSQDGSGSYEQYF
J: TRBJ2-7
V: TRBV4-3
size: -

CDR3: CASSPQDRLEVGGELFF
J: TRBJ2-2
V: TRBV4-3
size: -

CDR3: CASSLLSPGGNEQFF
J: TRBJ2-1
V: TRBV5-6
size: -

CDR3: CATSSERVGGTKETQYF
J: TRBJ2-5
V: TRBV15
size: -

CDR3: CASSPRGSSSYEQYF
J: TRBJ2-7
V: TRBV7-8
size: -

CDR3: CASSPVWPPDTQYF
J: TRBJ2-3
V: TRBV28
size: -

CDR3: CASSAWTANTEAFF
J: TRBJ1-1
V: TRBV19
size: -

CDR3: CASSLGAQAYEQYF
J: TRBJ2-7
V: TRBV7-2
size: -

CDR3: CASSFSGQGNEAFF
J: TRBJ1-1
V: TRBV7-9
size: -

CDR3: CASSFRRDTEAFF
J: TRBJ1-1
V: TRBV6-6
size: -

CDR3: CASSSHPRDSNNEQFF
J: TRBJ2-1
V: TRBV11-2
size: -

CDR3: CASSSPTGLESNNEQFF
J: TRBJ2-1
V: TRBV7-6
size: -

CDR3: CASGPLWNEQFF
J: TRBJ2-1
V: TRBV5-1
size: -

CDR3: CASGSPSGGAGFVETQYF
J: TRBJ2-5
V: TRBV12-5
size: -

CDR3: CASSLQYSYNEQFF
J: TRBJ2-1
V: TRBV5-6
size: -

CDR3: CASSFTSLGGELFF
J: TRBJ2-2
V: TRBV28
size: -

CDR3: CASSPVSGVRYF
J: TRBJ2-7
V: TRBV6-2/TRBV6-3
size: -

CDR3: CASRAGHRGQNQPQHF
J: TRBJ1-5
V: TRBV28
size: -

CDR3: CSARFPSGDHYEQYF
J: TRBJ2-7
V: TRBV20-1
size: -

CDR3: CSVPTDSYNEQFF
J: TRBJ2-1
V: TRBV29-1
size: -

CDR3: CASRGHGRTLGYTF
J: TRBJ1-2
V: TRBV3-1
size: -

CDR3: CASSQREGVNEQFF
J: TRBJ2-1
V: TRBV4-1
size: -

CDR3: CASSLGDREILNYGYTF
J: TRBJ1-2
V: TRBV7-9
size: -

CDR3: CASSPRTGGVPNYGYTF
J: TRBJ1-2
V: TRBV11-3
size: -

CDR3: CSVIYANTGELFF
J: TRBJ2-2
V: TRBV29-1
size: -

CDR3: CASSAGGSSGNTIYF
J: TRBJ1-3
V: TRBV9
size: -

CDR3: CSTRVHDYNEQFF
J: TRBJ2-1
V: TRBV20-1
size: -

CDR3: CASSLGPASGGHTDTQYF
J: TRBJ2-3
V: TRBV7-6
size: -

CDR3: CASSLAASGVVTYEQYF
J: TRBJ2-7
V: TRBV7-9
size: -

CDR3: CASSLRLDYNEQFF
J: TRBJ2-1
V: TRBV27
size: -

CDR3: CASSFPPQGFNTEAFF
J: TRBJ1-1
V: TRBV7-9
size: -

CDR3: CASSPRPFSGGYNEQFF
J: TRBJ2-1
V: TRBV7-7
size: -

CDR3: CASSYIRTSGAYNEQFF
J: TRBJ2-1
V: TRBV6-6
size: -

CDR3: CSARVYGRAPGEHNEQFF
J: TRBJ2-1
V: TRBV20-1
size: -

CDR3: CASSGDLNTEAFF
J: TRBJ1-1
V: TRBV7-9
size: -

CDR3: CASSSGQLTDTQYF
J: TRBJ2-3
V: TRBV27
size: -

CDR3: CASSLGLQNVDEQYF
J: TRBJ2-7
V: TRBV7-2
size: -

CDR3: CASSPGQGIHEQYF
J: TRBJ2-7
V: TRBV6-5
size: -

CDR3: CASSLTSSEQFF
J: TRBJ2-1
V: TRBV7-8
size: -

CDR3: CSASDPSTSGRVDEQYF
J: TRBJ2-7
V: TRBV20-1
size: -

CDR3: CSTKGGVSYEQYF
J: TRBJ2-7
V: TRBV29-1
size: -

CDR3: CASSSPFDYTEAFF
J: TRBJ1-1
V: TRBV12-3/TRBV12-4
size: -

CDR3: CASRDYYYEQYF
J: TRBJ2-7
V: TRBV6-6
size: -

CDR3: CSARRDSTNEKLFF
J: TRBJ1-4
V: TRBV20-1
size: -